The T cell receptor beta chain described here comes from a study of blood T cells in healthy people across ages. Study results and limitations: What prevented conclusive comparison of naive and antigen-experienced cells was that PBMCs were unsorted.

Peripheral blood samples of about 10 milliliters were drawn from each donor. A few counts support this clonotype. Antigen: not known. With a J-beta primer mix and a sample-barcoded 5' primer, a second PCR ran roughly 7 to 11 cycles. TCRdb reprocessed the 5' RACE reads via MiXCR and lists one record per CDR3 protein. The sample has 700,000 to 950,000 distinct CDR3 sequences, 55% to 70% seen once. The germline V gene encodes CDR1 LGHNA and CDR2 YSLEER. V shed 2 bases and J 3 bases; nucleotides not matched to a gene: 4. There are 14 residues in the CDR3. Specimen: blood. V and J are TRBV4-3 and TRBJ2-7, with 7 bases matching TRBD1. The receptor's source is a man aged 25 to 45 in good health. This CDR3 is CASSQMRDSYEQYF. DNA for the CDR3: TGCGCCAGCAGCCAAATGAGGGACAGCTACGAGCAGTACTTC.